This T cell receptor beta chain comes out of a study of blood T cell repertoires in COVID-19. Sequencing used immunoSEQ multiplex PCR; TCRdb keeps in-frame clones, though not all of them. The sample holds over 200,000 clones, more than 70% seen once. J gave up 3 bases and V 4 bases, and 5 bases lay outside the gene matches. Germline V gene sequence: CDR1 SGHRS, CDR2 YFSETQ. CDR3 size: 15 residues. The receptor's source is a man aged 35-49 years with active or convalescent COVID-19. J is TRBJ2-2 and V is TRBV5-1; the match to TRBD2 covers 8 bases. Sequenced: peripheral blood. In nucleotides, the CDR3 is TGCGCCAGCAGCCCGGGGGGGGGCTACACCGGGGAGCTGTTTTTT. Translated: CASSPGGGYTGELFF.